These T cell receptor beta chains were read from a single sample in a study of blood T cell repertoires in COVID-19. Only in-frame clones appear in the TCRdb table, and some are missing; sequencing was by immunoSEQ multiplex PCR. The top ten clones hold roughly 10% of a sample with about 120,000 clones, over 80% of them seen once. Sequenced input: peripheral blood. The receptors here all came from a man aged 55-75 years with acute or convalescent COVID-19. CDR3s include the opening cysteine and the closing phenylalanine or tryptophan. A D gene is named only where the DNA matches it firmly. The listing skips clone size in some rows; elsewhere it reads once, few, many or a size class.

TRBJ2-1,TRBD2,TRBV7-3,once,CASSLAPMSGGVNEQFF,TGTGCCAGCAGCTTAGCCCCGATGAGCGGGGGGGTGAATGAGCAGTTCTTC
TRBJ2-1,TRBD2,TRBV6-4,-,CASSKTSGNNEQFF,TGTGCCAGCAGTAAGACTAGCGGGAACAATGAGCAGTTCTTC
TRBJ2-7,TRBD1,TRBV5-1,-,CASSSTTGGYEQYF,TGCGCCAGCAGCTCGACGACAGGGGGCTACGAGCAGTACTTC
TRBJ2-6,-,TRBV7-3,-,CASSLGSGANVLTF,TGTGCCAGCAGCTTGGGCTCCGGGGCCAACGTCCTGACTTTC
TRBJ1-2,TRBD1,TRBV7-2,-,CASSQDRAGYTF,TGTGCCAGCAGTCAGGACAGGGCTGGCTACACCTTC
TRBJ2-5,-,TRBV6-5,-,CASRLGQETQYF,TGTGCCAGCAGGCTCGGCCAAGAGACCCAGTACTTC
TRBJ2-7,TRBD1,TRBV28,-,CASSSPASGGGSYEQYF,TGTGCCAGCAGTTCCCCGGCGTCAGGGGGTGGATCCTACGAGCAGTACTTC
TRBJ2-2,-,TRBV6-6,-,CASRAQGGYTGELFF,TGTGCCAGCAGAGCACAGGGGGGGTACACCGGGGAGCTGTTTTTT
TRBJ1-5,-,TRBV19,-,CASSMGRDQPQHF,TGTGCCAGTAGTATGGGCAGGGATCAGCCCCAGCATTTT
TRBJ2-6,-,TRBV6-5,-,CASSYRPTANVLTF,TGTGCCAGCAGTTACCGTCCAACAGCCAACGTCCTGACTTTC
TRBJ1-3,-,TRBV3-1/TRBV3-2,-,CASSQWATRSGNTIYF,TGTGCCAGCAGCCAATGGGCCACCCGCTCTGGAAACACCATATATTTT
TRBJ1-3,-,TRBV7-9,-,CASSPVGGYSGNTIYF,TGTGCCAGCAGCCCCGTCGGGGGGTATTCTGGAAACACCATATATTTT
TRBJ2-7,TRBD1,TRBV6-5,-,CASRTGTGAYEQYF,TGTGCCAGCAGGACCGGGACAGGGGCCTACGAGCAGTACTTC
TRBJ2-1,TRBD2,TRBV20-1,-,CSASTSGTGEQFF,TGCAGTGCTAGTACTAGCGGGACTGGTGAGCAGTTCTTC
TRBJ1-1,-,TRBV6-5,-,CASSYVMNTEAFF,TGTGCCAGCAGTTATGTTATGAACACTGAAGCTTTCTTT
TRBJ2-7,-,TRBV19,-,CASSIRGSSYEQYF,TGTGCCAGTAGTATACGAGGGTCTTCCTACGAGCAGTACTTC
TRBJ2-6,TRBD2,TRBV3-1/TRBV3-2,-,CASSQRLAGFRIGANVLTF,TGTGCCAGCAGCCAAAGGCTAGCGGGGTTTAGAATCGGGGCCAACGTCCTGACTTTC
TRBJ2-1,-,TRBV28,-,CASSFMAEQFF,TGTGCCAGCAGTTTTATGGCCGAGCAGTTCTTC
TRBJ1-2,-,TRBV11-2,-,CASSPGSGNYGYTF,TGTGCCAGCAGCCCCGGTTCCGGTAACTATGGCTACACCTTC
TRBJ1-2,TRBD1,TRBV18,-,CASSDPGQGSYGYTF,TGTGCCAGCTCCGACCCGGGACAGGGAAGCTATGGCTACACCTTC
TRBJ2-2,TRBD2,TRBV3-1/TRBV3-2,-,CASSSRLAVTGELFF,TGTGCCAGCAGCTCTCGACTAGCGGTCACCGGGGAGCTGTTTTTT
TRBJ2-3,TRBD1,TRBV6-5,-,CASRPGQPTDTQYF,TGTGCCAGCAGGCCGGGACAGCCCACAGATACGCAGTATTTT
TRBJ1-5,TRBD1,TRBV18,-,CASSPTGDPNQPQHF,TGTGCCAGCTCACCAACAGGGGACCCAAATCAGCCCCAGCATTTT
TRBJ2-7,TRBD1,TRBV7-3,-,CASSLTGPSYEQYF,TGTGCCAGCAGCTTGACAGGGCCCTCCTACGAGCAGTACTTC
TRBJ2-7,-,TRBV5-4,-,CASSLHVSYEQYF,TGTGCCAGCAGCTTACACGTCTCCTACGAGCAGTACTTC
TRBJ1-2,TRBD1,TRBV27,-,CASRPDRGGGYTF,TGTGCCAGCAGGCCAGACAGGGGTGGAGGCTACACCTTC
TRBJ1-6,-,TRBV5-1,-,CASSSEYNSPLHF,TGCGCCAGCAGCTCCGAGTATAATTCACCCCTCCACTTT
TRBJ1-1,-,TRBV12-3/TRBV12-4,-,CASSLIGEAFF,TGTGCCAGCAGTTTAATCGGTGAAGCTTTCTTT
TRBJ2-1,-,TRBV6-1,-,CASSEVGDEQFF,TGTGCCAGCAGTGAGGTAGGGGATGAGCAGTTCTTC
TRBJ2-1,TRBD1,TRBV29-1,-,CSGDRLIGNEQFF,TGCAGCGGGGACAGGTTGATAGGGAATGAGCAGTTCTTC
TRBJ1-6,-,TRBV6-1,-,CASSEGQLYNSPLHF,TGTGCCAGCAGTGAAGGACAGTTATATAATTCACCCCTCCACTTT
TRBJ2-3,-,TRBV18,-,CASSPSLTDTQYF,TGTGCCAGCTCACCTTCTCTCACAGATACGCAGTATTTT
TRBJ1-6,-,TRBV6-6,few,CASSYSSNSPLHF,TGTGCCAGCAGTTACTCGAGTAATTCACCCCTCCACTTT
TRBJ1-1,TRBD1,TRBV6-4,-,CASSVGQGTKMNTEAFF,TGTGCCAGCAGCGTGGGACAGGGCACGAAAATGAACACTGAAGCTTTCTTT
TRBJ1-1,TRBD1,TRBV28,once,CASSPDRDTEAFF,TGTGCCAGCAGCCCGGACAGGGACACTGAAGCTTTCTTT
TRBJ2-2,TRBD2,TRBV14,-,CASSQVGTSLFTGELFF,TGTGCCAGCAGCCAAGTGGGGACTAGCCTTTTCACCGGGGAGCTGTTTTTT
TRBJ1-5,TRBD1,TRBV3-1/TRBV3-2,-,CASSQAGGRQPQHF,TGTGCCAGCAGCCAAGCAGGGGGCAGGCAGCCCCAGCATTTT
TRBJ1-2,-,TRBV28,-,CASSSSNYGYTF,TGTGCCAGCAGTTCATCTAACTATGGCTACACCTTC
TRBJ2-3,TRBD2,TRBV9,-,CASSRVAGTTDTQYF,TGTGCCAGCAGTAGGGTAGCGGGTACTACAGATACGCAGTATTTT
TRBJ2-7,TRBD2,TRBV2,-,CASMGLAGGYEQYF,TGTGCCAGCATGGGACTAGCGGGAGGCTACGAGCAGTACTTC